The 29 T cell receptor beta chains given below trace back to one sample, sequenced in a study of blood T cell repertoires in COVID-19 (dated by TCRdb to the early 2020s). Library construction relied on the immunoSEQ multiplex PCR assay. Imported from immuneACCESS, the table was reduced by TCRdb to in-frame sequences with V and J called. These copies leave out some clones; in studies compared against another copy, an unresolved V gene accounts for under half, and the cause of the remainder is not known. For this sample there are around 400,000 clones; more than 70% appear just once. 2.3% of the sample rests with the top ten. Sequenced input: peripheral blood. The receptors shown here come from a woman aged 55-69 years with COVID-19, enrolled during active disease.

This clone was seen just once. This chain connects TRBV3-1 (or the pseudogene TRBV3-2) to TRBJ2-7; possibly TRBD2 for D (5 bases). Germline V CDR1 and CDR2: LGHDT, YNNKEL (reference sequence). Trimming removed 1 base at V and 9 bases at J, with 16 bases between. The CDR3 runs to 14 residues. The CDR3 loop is CASSQGASVSGQYF. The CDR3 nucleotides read TGTGCCAGCAGCCAAGGAGCGTCGGTCAGCGGGCAGTACTTC.

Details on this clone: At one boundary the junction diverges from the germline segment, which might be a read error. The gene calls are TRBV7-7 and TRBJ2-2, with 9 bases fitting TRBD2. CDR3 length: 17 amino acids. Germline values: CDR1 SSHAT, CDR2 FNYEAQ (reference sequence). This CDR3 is CASSLARGGGAPGELFF. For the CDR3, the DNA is TGTGCTAGCAGCTTAGCGCGCGGCGGGGGGGCCCCCGGGGAGCTGTTTTTT.

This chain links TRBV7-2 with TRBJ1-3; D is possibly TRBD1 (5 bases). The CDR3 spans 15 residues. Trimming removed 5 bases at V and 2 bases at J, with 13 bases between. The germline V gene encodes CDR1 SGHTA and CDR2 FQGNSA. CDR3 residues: CASSTGGSTGNTIYF. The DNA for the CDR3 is TGTGCCAGCAGCACTGGGGGGAGCACTGGAAACACCATATATTTT.

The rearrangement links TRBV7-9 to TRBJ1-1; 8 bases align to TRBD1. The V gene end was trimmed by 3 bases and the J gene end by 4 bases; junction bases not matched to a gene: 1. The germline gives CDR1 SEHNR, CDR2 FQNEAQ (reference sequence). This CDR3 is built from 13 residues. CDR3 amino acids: CASSLTGATEAFF. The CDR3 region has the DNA TGTGCCAGCAGCTTGACAGGGGCCACTGAAGCTTTCTTT.

CDR3 DNA sequence: TGTGCCAGCAGCTTCATTGGGACTGGCCTGGCCGGGGAGCTGTTTTTT. It encodes CASSFIGTGLAGELFF. The chain employs TRBV5-4 and TRBJ2-2; perhaps TRBD2 as D (6 bases). The V end lost 2 bases, the J end lost 6 bases, and 17 bases lay between the germline ends. Per the germline V gene, CDR1 is SGHNT and CDR2 is YYREEE (reference sequence). This CDR3 has 16 residues.

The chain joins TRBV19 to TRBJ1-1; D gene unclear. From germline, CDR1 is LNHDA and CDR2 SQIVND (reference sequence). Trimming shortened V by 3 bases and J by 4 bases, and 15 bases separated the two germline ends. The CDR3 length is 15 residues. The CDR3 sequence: CASSITASLGTEAFF. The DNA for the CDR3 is TGTGCCAGTAGTATCACGGCCTCCCTAGGCACTGAAGCTTTCTTT.

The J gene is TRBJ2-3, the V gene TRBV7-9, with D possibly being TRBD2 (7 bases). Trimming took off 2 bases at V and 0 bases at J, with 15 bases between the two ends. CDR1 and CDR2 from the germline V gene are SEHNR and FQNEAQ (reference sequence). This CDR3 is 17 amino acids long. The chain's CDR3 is CASSLPPGGHSTDTQYF. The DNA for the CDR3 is TGTGCCAGCAGCTTACCCCCCGGGGGGCATAGCACAGATACGCAGTATTTT.

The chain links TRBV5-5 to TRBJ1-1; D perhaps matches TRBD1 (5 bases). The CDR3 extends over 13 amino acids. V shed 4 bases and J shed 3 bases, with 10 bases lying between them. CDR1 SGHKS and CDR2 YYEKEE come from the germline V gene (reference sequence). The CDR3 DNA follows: TGTGCCAGCAGCCTTCAGGGTGACACTGAAGCTTTCTTT. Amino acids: CASSLQGDTEAFF. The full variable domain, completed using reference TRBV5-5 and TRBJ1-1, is DAGVTQSPTHLIKTRGQQVTLRCSPISGHKSVSWYQQVLGQGPQFIFQYYEKEERGRGNFPDRFSARQFPNYSSELNVNALLLGDSALYLCASSLQGDTEAFFGQGTRLTVV.

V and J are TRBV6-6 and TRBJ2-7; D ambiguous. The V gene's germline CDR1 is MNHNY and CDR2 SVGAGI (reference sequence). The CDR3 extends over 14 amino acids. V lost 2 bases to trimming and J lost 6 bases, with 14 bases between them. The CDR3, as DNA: TGTGCCAGCAGTTACAGACCCGGAGTTCTCGAGCAGTACTTC. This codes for CASSYRPGVLEQYF.

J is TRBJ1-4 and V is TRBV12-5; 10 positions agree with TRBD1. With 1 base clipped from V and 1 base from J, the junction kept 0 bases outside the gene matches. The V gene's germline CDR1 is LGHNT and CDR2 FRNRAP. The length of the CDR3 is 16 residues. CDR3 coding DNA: TGTGCTAGTGGTTTGGGGACAGGGGGAACTAATGAAAAACTGTTTTTT. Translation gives CASGLGTGGTNEKLFF.

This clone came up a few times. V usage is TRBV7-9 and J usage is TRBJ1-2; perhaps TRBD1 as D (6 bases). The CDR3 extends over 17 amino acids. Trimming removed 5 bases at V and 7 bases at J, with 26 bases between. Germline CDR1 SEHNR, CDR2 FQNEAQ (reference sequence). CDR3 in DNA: TGTGCCAGCAGCCATGAGGACAGAGAGGCCTCTCTATTTGGCTACACCTTC. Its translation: CASSHEDREASLFGYTF.

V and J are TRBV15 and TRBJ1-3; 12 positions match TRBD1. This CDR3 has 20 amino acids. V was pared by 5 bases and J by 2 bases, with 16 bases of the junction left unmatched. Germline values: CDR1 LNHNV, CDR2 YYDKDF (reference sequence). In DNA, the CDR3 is TGTGCCACCAGCGTACGTCGCGGGACAGGGGGCGAGCTTACTGGAAACACCATATATTTT. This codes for CATSVRRGTGGELTGNTIYF.

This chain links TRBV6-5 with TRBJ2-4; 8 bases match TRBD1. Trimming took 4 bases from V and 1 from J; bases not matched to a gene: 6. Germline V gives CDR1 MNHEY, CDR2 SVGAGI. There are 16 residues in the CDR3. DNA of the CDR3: TGTGCCAGCAGTTTAACGACAGGGGCGGCCAAAAACATTCAGTACTTC. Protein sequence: CASSLTTGAAKNIQYF.

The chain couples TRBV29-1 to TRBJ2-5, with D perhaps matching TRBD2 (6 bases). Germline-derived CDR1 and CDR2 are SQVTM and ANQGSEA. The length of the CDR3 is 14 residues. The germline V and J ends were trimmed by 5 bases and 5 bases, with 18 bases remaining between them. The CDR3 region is CSVRGEVGVETQYF. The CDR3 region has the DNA TGCAGCGTTCGCGGGGAAGTCGGGGTGGAGACCCAGTACTTC.

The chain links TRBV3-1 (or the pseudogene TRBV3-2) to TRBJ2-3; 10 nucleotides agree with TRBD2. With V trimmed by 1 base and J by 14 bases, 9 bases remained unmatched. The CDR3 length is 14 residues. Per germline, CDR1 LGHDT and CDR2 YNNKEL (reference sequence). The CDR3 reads CASSQVTSGTGRYF. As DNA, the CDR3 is TGTGCCAGCAGCCAAGTTACTAGCGGGACGGGGAGGTATTTT.

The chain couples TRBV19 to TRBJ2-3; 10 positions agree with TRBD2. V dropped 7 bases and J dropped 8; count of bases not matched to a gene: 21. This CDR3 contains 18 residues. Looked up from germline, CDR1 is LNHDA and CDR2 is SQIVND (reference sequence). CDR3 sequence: CASTSTSGAYTQGSTQYF. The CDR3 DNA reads TGTGCCAGTACCTCAACTAGCGGGGCGTACACGCAGGGAAGTACGCAGTATTTT.

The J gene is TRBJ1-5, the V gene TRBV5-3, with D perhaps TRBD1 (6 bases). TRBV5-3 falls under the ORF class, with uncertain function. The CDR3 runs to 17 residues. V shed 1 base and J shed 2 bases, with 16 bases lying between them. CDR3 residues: CARSLSSPRGCNQPQHF. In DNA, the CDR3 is TGTGCCAGAAGCTTGTCCTCTCCCAGGGGCTGCAATCAGCCCCAGCATTTT.

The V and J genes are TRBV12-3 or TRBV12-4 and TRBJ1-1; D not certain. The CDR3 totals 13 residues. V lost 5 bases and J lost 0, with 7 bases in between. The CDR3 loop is CASSLSLNTEAFF. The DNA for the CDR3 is TGTGCCAGCAGTCTTTCCTTGAACACTGAAGCTTTCTTT.

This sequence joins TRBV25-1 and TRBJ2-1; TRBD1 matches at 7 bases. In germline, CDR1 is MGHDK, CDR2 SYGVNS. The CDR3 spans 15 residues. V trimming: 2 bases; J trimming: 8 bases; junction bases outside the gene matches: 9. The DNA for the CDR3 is TGTGCCAGCAGTGAAGACAGGGTATCATTGGATGAGCAGTTCTTC. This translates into CASSEDRVSLDEQFF.

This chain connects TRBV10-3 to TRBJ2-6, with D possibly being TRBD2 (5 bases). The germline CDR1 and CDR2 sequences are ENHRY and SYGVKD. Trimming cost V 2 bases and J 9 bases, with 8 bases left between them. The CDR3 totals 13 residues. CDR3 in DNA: TGTGCCATCAGTGAGGGGAGAGACAACGTCCTGACTTTC. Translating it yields CAISEGRDNVLTF.

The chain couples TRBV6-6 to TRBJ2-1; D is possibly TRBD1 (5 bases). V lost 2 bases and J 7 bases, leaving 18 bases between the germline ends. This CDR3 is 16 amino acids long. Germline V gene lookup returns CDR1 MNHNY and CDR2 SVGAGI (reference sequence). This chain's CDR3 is CASSYTKGWAGNEQFF. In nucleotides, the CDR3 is TGTGCCAGCAGTTACACGAAGGGGTGGGCTGGGAATGAGCAGTTCTTC.

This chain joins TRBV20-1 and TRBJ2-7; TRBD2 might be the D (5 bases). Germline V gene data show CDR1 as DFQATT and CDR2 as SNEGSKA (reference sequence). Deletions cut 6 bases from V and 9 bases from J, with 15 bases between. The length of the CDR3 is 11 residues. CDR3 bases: TGCAGTGCACTGGACTTCCCCCTGCAGTACTTC. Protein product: CSALDFPLQYF.

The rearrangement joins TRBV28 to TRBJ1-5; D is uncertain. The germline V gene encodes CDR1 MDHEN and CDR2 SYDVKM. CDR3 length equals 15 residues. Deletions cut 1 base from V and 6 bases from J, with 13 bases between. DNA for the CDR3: TGTGCCAGCAGTTTATCGGGGAGGACGACTCAGCCCCAGCATTTT. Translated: CASSLSGRTTQPQHF.

In nucleotides, the CDR3 is TGTGCCAGTACCCCTCTCGGCTATGGCTACACCTTC. Translating it yields CASTPLGYGYTF. The chain combines TRBV19 with TRBJ1-2; D not certain. The CDR3 is made up of 12 amino acids. Trimming pared 7 bases from V and 4 bases from J, leaving 10 bases between. The germline V gene has CDR1 LNHDA and CDR2 SQIVND (reference sequence).

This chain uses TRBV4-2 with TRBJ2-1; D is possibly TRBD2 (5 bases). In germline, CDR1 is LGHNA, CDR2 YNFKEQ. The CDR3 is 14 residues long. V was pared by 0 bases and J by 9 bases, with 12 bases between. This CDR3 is CASSQDRLAGEQFF. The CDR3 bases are TGTGCCAGCAGCCAAGATCGCCTAGCAGGTGAGCAGTTCTTC.

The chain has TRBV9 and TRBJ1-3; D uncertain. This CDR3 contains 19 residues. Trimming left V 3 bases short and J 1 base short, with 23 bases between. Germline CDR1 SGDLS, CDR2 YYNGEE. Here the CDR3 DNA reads TGTGCCAGCAGCGAGGAGGAGGTAAACCTCGTTATGTCTGGAAACACCATATATTTT. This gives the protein CASSEEEVNLVMSGNTIYF.

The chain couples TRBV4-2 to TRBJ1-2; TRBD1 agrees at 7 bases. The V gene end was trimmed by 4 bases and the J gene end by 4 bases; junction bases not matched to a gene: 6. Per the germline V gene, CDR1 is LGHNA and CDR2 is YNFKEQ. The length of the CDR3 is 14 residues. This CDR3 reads CASSLDRAAYGYTF. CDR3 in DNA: TGTGCCAGCAGCCTTGACAGGGCGGCCTATGGCTACACCTTC.

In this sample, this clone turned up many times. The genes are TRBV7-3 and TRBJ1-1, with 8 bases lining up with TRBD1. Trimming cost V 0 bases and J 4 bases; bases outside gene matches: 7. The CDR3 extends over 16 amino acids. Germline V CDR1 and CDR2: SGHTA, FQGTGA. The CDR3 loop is CASSLTPDRGGTEAFF. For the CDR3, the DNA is TGTGCCAGCAGCTTAACCCCTGACAGGGGAGGCACTGAAGCTTTCTTT.

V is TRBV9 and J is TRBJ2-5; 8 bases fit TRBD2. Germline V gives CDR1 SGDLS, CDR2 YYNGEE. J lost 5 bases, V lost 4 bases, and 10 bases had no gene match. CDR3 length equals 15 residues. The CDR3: CASSSPGGAGETQYF. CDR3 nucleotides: TGTGCCAGCAGCTCCCCCGGGGGGGCCGGGGAGACCCAGTACTTC.